Listed below are T cell receptor beta chains from one sample, sequenced in a study of control samples from healthy donors and cancer patients. Clones were sequenced by immunoSEQ multiplex PCR, and TCRdb holds only the in-frame ones, with some missing. The table records 90,000 or so clones, around 85% of them present only once. The sequencing input was PBMCs. These receptors came from a man between 65 and 85 years old with lung cancer. Each CDR3 is given with its conserved first and last residue. Fields, in order: J gene, clone size, V gene, CDR3 protein. Rows give clone size only sometimes, using once, few, many, or a class for an expanded clone.

J gene: TRBJ2-7; clone size: NA; V gene: TRBV9; CDR3 protein: CASSGEPGKPYEQYF
J gene: TRBJ2-3; clone size: NA; V gene: TRBV30; CDR3 protein: CAWSHIAGGTDTQYF
J gene: TRBJ2-3; clone size: NA; V gene: TRBV9; CDR3 protein: CASSVSPSRGTDTQYF
J gene: TRBJ1-3; clone size: NA; V gene: TRBV7-2; CDR3 protein: CASSLATDSGNTIYF
J gene: TRBJ1-2; clone size: NA; V gene: TRBV21-1; CDR3 protein: CASSKGQRGYTF
J gene: TRBJ2-5; clone size: NA; V gene: TRBV15; CDR3 protein: CATSSSTGWQETQYF
J gene: TRBJ1-4; clone size: few; V gene: TRBV11-2; CDR3 protein: CASNRGAYNEKLFF
J gene: TRBJ1-2; clone size: NA; V gene: TRBV6-1; CDR3 protein: CASSEAGRYGYTF
J gene: TRBJ1-2; clone size: NA; V gene: TRBV28; CDR3 protein: CASSYRTGGLNYGYTF
J gene: TRBJ1-4; clone size: NA; V gene: TRBV25-1; CDR3 protein: CASIPSQWPRGYEKLFF
J gene: TRBJ1-2; clone size: few; V gene: TRBV6-6; CDR3 protein: CASSTVAGTVNYGYTF
J gene: TRBJ2-1; clone size: NA; V gene: TRBV7-2; CDR3 protein: CASSSPGGSGASYNEQFF
J gene: TRBJ1-5; clone size: NA; V gene: TRBV7-2; CDR3 protein: CASSLTRDQPQHF
J gene: TRBJ1-1; clone size: NA; V gene: TRBV4-1; CDR3 protein: CASSPRNGVQEAFF
J gene: TRBJ2-7; clone size: once; V gene: TRBV6-6; CDR3 protein: CASSYSGRVSSYEQYF
J gene: TRBJ1-2; clone size: NA; V gene: TRBV7-2; CDR3 protein: CASSLTGQDYGYTF
J gene: TRBJ2-5; clone size: NA; V gene: TRBV6-6; CDR3 protein: CASSGQGVETQYF
J gene: TRBJ2-7; clone size: few; V gene: TRBV30; CDR3 protein: CAWSGTWEQYF
J gene: TRBJ2-3; clone size: NA; V gene: TRBV14; CDR3 protein: CASSSQLGDTQYF
J gene: TRBJ1-3; clone size: NA; V gene: TRBV11-2; CDR3 protein: CASSLSFRNGRNSGNTIYF
J gene: TRBJ1-2; clone size: NA; V gene: TRBV28; CDR3 protein: CASSPVVIYGYTF
J gene: TRBJ2-3; clone size: few; V gene: TRBV7-2; CDR3 protein: CASIATATDTQYF
J gene: TRBJ2-7; clone size: NA; V gene: TRBV6-5; CDR3 protein: CASRPGRVEQYF
J gene: TRBJ1-4; clone size: NA; V gene: TRBV30; CDR3 protein: CAWSGWGLEEKLFF
J gene: TRBJ1-2; clone size: NA; V gene: TRBV30; CDR3 protein: CAWAPGGAAPIYGYTF
J gene: TRBJ2-7; clone size: once; V gene: TRBV3-1/TRBV3-2; CDR3 protein: CASSRAYEQYF
J gene: TRBJ2-7; clone size: once; V gene: TRBV12-5; CDR3 protein: CASGLVRRGSYEQYF
J gene: TRBJ2-1; clone size: NA; V gene: TRBV30; CDR3 protein: CAWRGSGGPSSYNEQFF
J gene: TRBJ2-6; clone size: NA; V gene: TRBV11-2; CDR3 protein: CASSLAPAGRSGANVLTF
J gene: TRBJ2-1; clone size: NA; V gene: TRBV7-6; CDR3 protein: CASSLAPSAYSYNEQFF
J gene: TRBJ2-7; clone size: NA; V gene: TRBV2; CDR3 protein: CASSEALGRGQYF
J gene: TRBJ1-1; clone size: many; V gene: TRBV19; CDR3 protein: CASIMGGNTEAFF
J gene: TRBJ1-6; clone size: NA; V gene: TRBV30; CDR3 protein: CAWSVGLKRNSPLHF
J gene: TRBJ1-3; clone size: NA; V gene: TRBV5-1; CDR3 protein: CASSLDFLQGTGNTIYF
J gene: TRBJ1-1; clone size: NA; V gene: TRBV3-1/TRBV3-2; CDR3 protein: CASSLWDRGQENTEAFF
J gene: TRBJ1-1; clone size: once; V gene: TRBV5-1; CDR3 protein: CASSPRLGSMIEAFF
J gene: TRBJ2-1; clone size: NA; V gene: TRBV9; CDR3 protein: CASSVRGTSVYNEQFF
J gene: TRBJ2-5; clone size: few; V gene: TRBV5-8; CDR3 protein: CASSLGQGQTYQETQYF
J gene: TRBJ2-1; clone size: NA; V gene: TRBV5-4; CDR3 protein: CASSHRSYNEQFF